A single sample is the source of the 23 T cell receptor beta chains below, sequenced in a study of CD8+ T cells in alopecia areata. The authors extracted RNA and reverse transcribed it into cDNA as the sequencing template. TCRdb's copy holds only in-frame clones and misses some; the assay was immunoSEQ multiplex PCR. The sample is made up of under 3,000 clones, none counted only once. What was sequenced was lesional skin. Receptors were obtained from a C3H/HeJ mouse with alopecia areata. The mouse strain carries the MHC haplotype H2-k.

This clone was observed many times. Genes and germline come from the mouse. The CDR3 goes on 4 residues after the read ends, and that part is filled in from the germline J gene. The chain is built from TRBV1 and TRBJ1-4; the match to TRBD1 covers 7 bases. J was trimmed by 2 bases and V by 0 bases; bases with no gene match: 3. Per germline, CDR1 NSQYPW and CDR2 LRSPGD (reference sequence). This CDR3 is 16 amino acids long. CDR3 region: CTCSADATGSNERLFF. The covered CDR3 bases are TGCACCTGCAGTGCAGACGCGACAGGGTCCAACGAA.

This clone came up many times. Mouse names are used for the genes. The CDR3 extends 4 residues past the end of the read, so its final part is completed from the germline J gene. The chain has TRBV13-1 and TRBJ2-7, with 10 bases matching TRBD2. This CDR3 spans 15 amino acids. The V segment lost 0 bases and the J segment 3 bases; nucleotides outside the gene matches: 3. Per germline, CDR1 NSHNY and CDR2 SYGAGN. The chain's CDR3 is CASSDADWGDYEQYF. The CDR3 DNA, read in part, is TGTGCCAGCAGTGATGCAGACTGGGGGGACTAT.

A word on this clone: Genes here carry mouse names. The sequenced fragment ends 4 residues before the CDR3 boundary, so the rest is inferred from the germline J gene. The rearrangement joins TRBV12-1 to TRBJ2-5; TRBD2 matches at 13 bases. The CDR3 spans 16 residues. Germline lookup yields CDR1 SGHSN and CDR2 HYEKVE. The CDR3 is CASSPRTGGAGDTQYF. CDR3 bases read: TGTGCCAGCTCTCCCAGGACTGGGGGGGCAGGAGAC.

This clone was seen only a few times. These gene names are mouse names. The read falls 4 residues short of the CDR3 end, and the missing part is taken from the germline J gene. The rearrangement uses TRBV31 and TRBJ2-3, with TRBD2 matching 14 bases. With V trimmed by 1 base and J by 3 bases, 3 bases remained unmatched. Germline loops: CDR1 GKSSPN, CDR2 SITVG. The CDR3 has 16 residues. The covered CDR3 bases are TGTGCCTGGAGTCCGGGACTGGGGGGGCGCGCAGAA. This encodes CAWSPGLGGRAE. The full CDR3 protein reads CAWSPGLGGRAETLYF.

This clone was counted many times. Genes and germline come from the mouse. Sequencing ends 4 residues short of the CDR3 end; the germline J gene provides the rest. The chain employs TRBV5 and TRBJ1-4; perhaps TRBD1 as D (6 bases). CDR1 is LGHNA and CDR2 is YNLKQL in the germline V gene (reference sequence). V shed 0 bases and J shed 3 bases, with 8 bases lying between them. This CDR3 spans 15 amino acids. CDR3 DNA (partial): TGTGCCAGCAGCCAAGAGACAGGTCCCAACGAA. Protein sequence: CASSQETGPNE. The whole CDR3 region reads CASSQETGPNERLFF.

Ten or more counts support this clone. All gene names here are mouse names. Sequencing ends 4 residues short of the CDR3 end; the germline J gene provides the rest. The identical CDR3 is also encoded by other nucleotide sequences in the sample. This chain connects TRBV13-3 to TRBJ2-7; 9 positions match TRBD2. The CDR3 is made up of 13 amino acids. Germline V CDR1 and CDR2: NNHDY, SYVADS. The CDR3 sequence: CASSDWGGYEQYF. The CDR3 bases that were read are TGTGCCAGCAGTGACTGGGGGGGTTAT.

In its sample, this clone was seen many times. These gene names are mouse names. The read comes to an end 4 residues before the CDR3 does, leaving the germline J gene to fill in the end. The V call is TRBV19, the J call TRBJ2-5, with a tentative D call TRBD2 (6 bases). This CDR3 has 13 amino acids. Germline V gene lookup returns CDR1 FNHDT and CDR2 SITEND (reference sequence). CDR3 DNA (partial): TGTGCCAGCAGTATTGGGGGAGAAGAC. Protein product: CASSIGGED. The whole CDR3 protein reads CASSIGGEDTQYF.

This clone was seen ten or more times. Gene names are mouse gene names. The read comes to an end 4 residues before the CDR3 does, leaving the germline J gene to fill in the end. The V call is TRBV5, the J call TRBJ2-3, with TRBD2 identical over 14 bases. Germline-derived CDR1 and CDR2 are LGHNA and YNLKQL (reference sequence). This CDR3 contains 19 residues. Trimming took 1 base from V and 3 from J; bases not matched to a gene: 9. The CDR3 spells CASSQAAGTGGAGAETLYF. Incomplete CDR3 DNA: TGTGCCAGCAGCCAAGCAGCCGGGACTGGGGGGGCAGGAGCAGAA.

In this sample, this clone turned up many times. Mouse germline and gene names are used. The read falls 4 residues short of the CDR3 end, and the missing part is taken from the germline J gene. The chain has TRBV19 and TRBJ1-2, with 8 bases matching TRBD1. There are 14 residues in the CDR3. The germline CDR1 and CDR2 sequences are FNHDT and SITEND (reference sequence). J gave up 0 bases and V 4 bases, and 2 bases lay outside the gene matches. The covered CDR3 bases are TGTGCCAGCAGTTCGGACAGGGCAAACTCC. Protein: CASSSDRANS. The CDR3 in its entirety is CASSSDRANSDYTF.

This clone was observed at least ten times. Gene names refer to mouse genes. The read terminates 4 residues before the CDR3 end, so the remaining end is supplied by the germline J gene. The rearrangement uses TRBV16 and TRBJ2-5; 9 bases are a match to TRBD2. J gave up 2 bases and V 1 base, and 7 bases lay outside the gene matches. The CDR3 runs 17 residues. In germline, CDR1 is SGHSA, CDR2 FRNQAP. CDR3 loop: CASSLGPDWGLQDTQYF. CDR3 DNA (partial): TGTGCAAGCAGCTTAGGCCCTGACTGGGGGCTCCAAGAC.

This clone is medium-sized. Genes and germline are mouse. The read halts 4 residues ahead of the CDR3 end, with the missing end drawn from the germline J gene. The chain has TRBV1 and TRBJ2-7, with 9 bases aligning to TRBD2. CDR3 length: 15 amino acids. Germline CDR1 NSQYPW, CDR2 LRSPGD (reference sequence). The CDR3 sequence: CTCSADADWGYEQYF. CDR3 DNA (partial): TGCACCTGCAGTGCAGATGCGGACTGGGGTTAT.

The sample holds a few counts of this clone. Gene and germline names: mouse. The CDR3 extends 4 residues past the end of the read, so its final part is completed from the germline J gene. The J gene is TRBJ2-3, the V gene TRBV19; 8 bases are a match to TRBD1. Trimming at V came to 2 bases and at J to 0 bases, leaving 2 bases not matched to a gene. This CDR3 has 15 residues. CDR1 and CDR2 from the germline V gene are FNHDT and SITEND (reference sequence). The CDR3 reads CASSMNRGSAETLYF. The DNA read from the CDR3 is TGTGCCAGCAGTATGAACAGGGGGAGTGCAGAA.

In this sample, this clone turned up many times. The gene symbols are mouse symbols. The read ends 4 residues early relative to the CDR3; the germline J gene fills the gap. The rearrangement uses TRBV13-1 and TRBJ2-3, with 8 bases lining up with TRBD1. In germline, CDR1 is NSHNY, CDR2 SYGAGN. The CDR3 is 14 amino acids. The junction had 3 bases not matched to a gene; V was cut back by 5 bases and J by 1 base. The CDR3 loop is CASRDREGAETLYF. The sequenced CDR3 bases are TGTGCCAGCAGGGACAGGGAGGGTGCAGAA.

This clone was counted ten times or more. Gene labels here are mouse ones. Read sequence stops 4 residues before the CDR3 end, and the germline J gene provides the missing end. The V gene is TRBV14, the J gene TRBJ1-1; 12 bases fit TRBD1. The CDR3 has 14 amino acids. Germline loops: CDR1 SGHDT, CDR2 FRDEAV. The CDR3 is CASSSGTGGGEVFF. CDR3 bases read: TGTGCCAGCAGCTCCGGGACAGGGGGCGGA.

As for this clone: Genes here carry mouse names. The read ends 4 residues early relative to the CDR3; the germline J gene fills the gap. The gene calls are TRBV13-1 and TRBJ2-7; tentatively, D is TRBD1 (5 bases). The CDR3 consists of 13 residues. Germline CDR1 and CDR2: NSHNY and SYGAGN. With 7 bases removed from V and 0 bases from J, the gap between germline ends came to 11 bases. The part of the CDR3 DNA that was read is TGTGCCAGCGGTGGACAAAGCTCCTAT. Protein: CASGGQSSY. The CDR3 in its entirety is CASGGQSSYEQYF.

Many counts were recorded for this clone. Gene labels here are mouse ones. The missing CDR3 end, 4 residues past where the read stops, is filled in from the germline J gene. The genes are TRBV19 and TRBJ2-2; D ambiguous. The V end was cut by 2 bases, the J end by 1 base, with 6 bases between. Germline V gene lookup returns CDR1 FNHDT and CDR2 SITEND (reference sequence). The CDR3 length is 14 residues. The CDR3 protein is CASSIPGNTGQLYF. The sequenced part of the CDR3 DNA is TGTGCCAGCAGTATCCCAGGAAACACCGGG.

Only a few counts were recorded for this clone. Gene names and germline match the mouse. CDR3 sequence reads: CASSGRDAEQFF. The CDR3 DNA, read in part, is TGTGCCAGCTCGGGTAGGGATGCT. The V gene is TRBV12-1, the J gene TRBJ2-1; D gene unclear. The CDR3 extends 4 residues past the end of the read, so its final part is completed from the germline J gene. The CDR3 loop spans 12 amino acids. Trimming took off 4 bases at V and 5 bases at J, with 8 bases between the two ends. From germline, CDR1 is SGHSN and CDR2 HYEKVE.

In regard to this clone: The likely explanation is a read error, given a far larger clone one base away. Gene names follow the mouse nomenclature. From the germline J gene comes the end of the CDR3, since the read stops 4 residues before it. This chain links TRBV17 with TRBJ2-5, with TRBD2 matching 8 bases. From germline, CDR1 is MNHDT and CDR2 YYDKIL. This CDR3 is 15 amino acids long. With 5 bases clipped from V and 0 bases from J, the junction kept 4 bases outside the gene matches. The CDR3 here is CASSRTGFNQDTQYF. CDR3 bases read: TGTGCTAGCAGTCGGACTGGGTTTAACCAAGAC.

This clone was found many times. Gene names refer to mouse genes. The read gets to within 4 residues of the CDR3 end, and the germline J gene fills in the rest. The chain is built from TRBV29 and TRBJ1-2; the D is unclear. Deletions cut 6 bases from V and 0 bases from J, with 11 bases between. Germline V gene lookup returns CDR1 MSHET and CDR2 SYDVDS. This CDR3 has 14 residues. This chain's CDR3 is CASSPDNANSDYTF. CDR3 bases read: TGTGCTAGCAGCCCCGACAATGCAAACTCC.

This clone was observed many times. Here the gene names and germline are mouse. The sequenced CDR3 bases are TGTGCCAGCAGTGATGACAGGGGGCGCACA. Its translation: CASSDDRGRT. The whole CDR3 is CASSDDRGRTEVFF. The V call is TRBV13-3, the J call TRBJ1-1; 9 bases map to TRBD1. The CDR3 end is not reached by the read, which stops 4 residues before it; the germline J gene fills it in. V dropped 0 bases and J dropped 4; count of bases not matched to a gene: 1. The CDR3 is 14 amino acids. Germline-derived CDR1 and CDR2 are NNHDY and SYVADS.

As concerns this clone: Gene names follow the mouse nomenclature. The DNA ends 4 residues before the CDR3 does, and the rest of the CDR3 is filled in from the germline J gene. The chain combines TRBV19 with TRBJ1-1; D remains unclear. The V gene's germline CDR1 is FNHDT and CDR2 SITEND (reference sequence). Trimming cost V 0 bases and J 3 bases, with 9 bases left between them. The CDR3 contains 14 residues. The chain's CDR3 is CASSIGGRDTEVFF. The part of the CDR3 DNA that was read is TGTGCCAGCAGTATAGGAGGTAGGGACACA. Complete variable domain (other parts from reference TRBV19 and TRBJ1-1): GGIITQTPKFLIGQEGQKLTLKCQQNFNHDTMYWYRQDSGKGLRLIYYSITENDLQKGDLSEGYDASREKKSSFSLTVTSAQKNEMAVFLCASSIGGRDTEVFFGKGTRLTVV.

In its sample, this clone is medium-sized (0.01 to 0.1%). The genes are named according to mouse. The covered CDR3 bases are TGCACCTGCAGTGCAGTGGACAGGGTTGCAGAA. It yields the protein CTCSAVDRVAE. The whole CDR3 reads CTCSAVDRVAETLYF. This chain joins TRBV1 and TRBJ2-3, with TRBD1 matching over 8 bases. Read data end 4 residues before the CDR3 end; the end is taken from the germline J gene. The V gene end was trimmed by 1 base and the J gene end by 2 bases; junction bases not matched to a gene: 2. The CDR3 is 15 residues long. CDR1 and CDR2 from the germline V gene are NSQYPW and LRSPGD (reference sequence).

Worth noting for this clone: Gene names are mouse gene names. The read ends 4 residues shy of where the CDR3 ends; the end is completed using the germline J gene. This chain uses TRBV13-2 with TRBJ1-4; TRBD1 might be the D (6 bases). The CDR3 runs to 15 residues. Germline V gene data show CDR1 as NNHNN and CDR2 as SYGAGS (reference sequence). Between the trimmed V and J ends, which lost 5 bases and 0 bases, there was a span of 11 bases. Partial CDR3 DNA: TGTGCCAGCGGAGCAGGGGCAATTTCCAACGAA. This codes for CASGAGAISNE. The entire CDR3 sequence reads CASGAGAISNERLFF.